The rows below give T cell receptor beta chains drawn from one sample of a study of blood T cell repertoires in COVID-19. The table came from immunoSEQ multiplex PCR; TCRdb's copy has only in-frame clones and leaves some out. The data contain about 160,000 clones, 60% to 80% of them seen just once; the ten biggest clones take up around 2.7%. Sequencing was done on a sample of peripheral blood. These receptors all come from a man aged 70-80 years with acute or convalescent COVID-19. Each CDR3 is given with its conserved first and last residue. Each record gives: CDR3 DNA, CDR3 protein, V gene, clone size, J gene, D gene. D genes are given only for firm matches. For some rows the clone size is stated as once, few or many, or as a class when expanded; others skip it.

TGTGCCAGCAGTGAAGCACAGGTCTTCAATGAAAAACTGTTTTTT,CASSEAQVFNEKLFF,TRBV2,-,TRBJ1-4,-
TGTGCCAGCACCAACAGGGGGCACACTGAAGCTTTCTTT,CASTNRGHTEAFF,TRBV6-5,-,TRBJ1-1,TRBD1
TGTGCCAGCAGCCAAGATCCGGTCAGGGGGTTTGGTAACTATGGCTACACCTTC,CASSQDPVRGFGNYGYTF,TRBV4-2,-,TRBJ1-2,TRBD1
TGTGCCAGCAGCTCTTACGAGCAGTACTTC,CASSSYEQYF,TRBV7-8,few,TRBJ2-7,-
TGCGCCAGCAGTGATAGAGGGAACACCGGGGAGCTGTTTTTT,CASSDRGNTGELFF,TRBV10-1,-,TRBJ2-2,-
TGTGCCAGCAGTTTACGGTCAAGCTACACCTTC,CASSLRSSYTF,TRBV12-3/TRBV12-4,-,TRBJ1-2,-
TGTGCCAGCAGCCGAGGACAGGGTGAAGGCTACACCTTC,CASSRGQGEGYTF,TRBV7-9,few,TRBJ1-2,TRBD1
TGTGCCAGCAGTATGAAGGGGAGGGCTAACTATGGCTACACCTTC,CASSMKGRANYGYTF,TRBV27,once,TRBJ1-2,-
TGTGCCAGCAGCTTAGCTAATCGCGGGGGCGGGAACAATGAGCAGTTCTTC,CASSLANRGGGNNEQFF,TRBV11-2,once,TRBJ2-1,-
TGCGCCAGCAGCTTGACCAGGGGCGGAGATACGCAGTATTTT,CASSLTRGGDTQYF,TRBV5-1,-,TRBJ2-3,-
TGCGCCAGCAGCTTGGGGGCAGAAGCTGAAGCTTTCTTT,CASSLGAEAEAFF,TRBV5-1,-,TRBJ1-1,-
TGCGCCAGCAGCTTGGGACAGGGTCCCGACGAGCAGTACTTC,CASSLGQGPDEQYF,TRBV5-1,-,TRBJ2-7,TRBD1
TGTGCCAGCAGCAAACTTTCGCAGGGCACAGATACGCAGTATTTT,CASSKLSQGTDTQYF,TRBV21-1,-,TRBJ2-3,-
TGTGCCAGCAGTGAAGCCCGACTAGCGGGAGGATTCCAAGAGACCCAGTACTTC,CASSEARLAGGFQETQYF,TRBV2,-,TRBJ2-5,TRBD2
TGTGCCAGCAGCGGATACAGGGGGCTGGAGACCCAGTACTTC,CASSGYRGLETQYF,TRBV7-9,-,TRBJ2-5,TRBD1
TGTGCCAGCAGTTTCGCGGGACAGGGATCCCTACCCCTCCACTTT,CASSFAGQGSLPLHF,TRBV5-6,-,TRBJ1-6,TRBD1
TGTGCCTGGAGTCGAATCTCGGGGACAGGGGGCAGGTACGAGCAGTACTTC,CAWSRISGTGGRYEQYF,TRBV30,-,TRBJ2-7,TRBD1
TGTGCCAGCAGCCAAGTGTCGGTGAGCACAGATACGCAGTATTTT,CASSQVSVSTDTQYF,TRBV3-1/TRBV3-2,-,TRBJ2-3,-
TGTGCCTGGAGTGGTCCTCTGAACACTGAAGCTTTCTTT,CAWSGPLNTEAFF,TRBV30,-,TRBJ1-1,-
TGTGCCAGCAGTTTCTCAGGGATCAACTATGGCTACACCTTC,CASSFSGINYGYTF,TRBV27,-,TRBJ1-2,-
TGTGCCAGTAGTCAGACTAGCGGGAGAGGCGAGCAGTACTTC,CASSQTSGRGEQYF,TRBV19,-,TRBJ2-7,TRBD2
TGTGCCAGCAGCTTGACAGGGATTGATTCACCCCTCCACTTT,CASSLTGIDSPLHF,TRBV7-2,-,TRBJ1-6,TRBD1
TGTGCCAGCACAGACAGTTATGGCTACACCTTC,CASTDSYGYTF,TRBV5-6,-,TRBJ1-2,-
TGTGCCAGCAGCGTAGGTGCGTACGACAGAAGCTCTGGAAACACCATATATTTT,CASSVGAYDRSSGNTIYF,TRBV9,-,TRBJ1-3,-
TGTGCCAGCACCACTTCAGATACGCAGTATTTT,CASTTSDTQYF,TRBV12-3/TRBV12-4,-,TRBJ2-3,-
TGTGCCAGCAGTCTCCAGGCGCCTTCCTACGAGCAGTACTTC,CASSLQAPSYEQYF,TRBV6-5,-,TRBJ2-7,-
TGTGCCAGCACGACGACCGGGACAGGGGTTTATGGCTACACCTTC,CASTTTGTGVYGYTF,TRBV28,-,TRBJ1-2,TRBD1
TGTGCCAGCAGTATGACTAGCGTACAAGAGACCCAGTACTTC,CASSMTSVQETQYF,TRBV6-5,-,TRBJ2-5,TRBD2